Listed here is a single TCR beta chain. Profiling relied on immunoSEQ multiplex PCR, and the TCRdb table lists in-frame clones only, not all of them. The repertoire holds roughly 200,000 clones, with 75% to 85% as singletons. V lost 4 bases and J lost 2, with 17 bases in between. The CDR3 has 16 amino acids. CDR1 is SGHRS, CDR2 YFSETQ, per germline. This record belongs to a study of blood T cell repertoires in COVID-19. The chain has TRBV5-1 and TRBJ2-3, with D possibly being TRBD2 (6 bases). This clonotype originated in a human donor in a cohort sampled during active COVID-19. Sequenced input: peripheral blood. For the CDR3, the DNA is TGCGCCAGCAGCCTAACGCGGGCGGGGCCCACAGATACGCAGTATTTT. Translating gives CASSLTRAGPTDTQYF.